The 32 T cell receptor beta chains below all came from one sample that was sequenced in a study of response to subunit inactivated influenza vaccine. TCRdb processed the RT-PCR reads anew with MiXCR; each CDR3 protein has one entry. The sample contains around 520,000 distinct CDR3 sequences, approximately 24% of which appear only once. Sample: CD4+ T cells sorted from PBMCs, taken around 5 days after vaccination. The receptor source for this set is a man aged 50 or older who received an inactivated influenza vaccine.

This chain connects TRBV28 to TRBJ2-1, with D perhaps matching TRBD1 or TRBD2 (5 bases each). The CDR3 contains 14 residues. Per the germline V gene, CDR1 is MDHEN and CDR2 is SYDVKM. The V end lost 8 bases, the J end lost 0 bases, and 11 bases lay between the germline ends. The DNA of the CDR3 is TGTGCCAGCCGGGGCCCGGGCTCCTACAATGAGCAGTTCTTC. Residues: CASRGPGSYNEQFF.

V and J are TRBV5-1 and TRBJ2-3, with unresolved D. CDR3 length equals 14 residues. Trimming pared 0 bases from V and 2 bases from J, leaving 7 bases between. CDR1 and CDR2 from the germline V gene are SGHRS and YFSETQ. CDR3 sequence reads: CASSLDPITDTQYF. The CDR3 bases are TGCGCCAGCAGCTTGGACCCTATCACAGATACGCAGTATTTT.

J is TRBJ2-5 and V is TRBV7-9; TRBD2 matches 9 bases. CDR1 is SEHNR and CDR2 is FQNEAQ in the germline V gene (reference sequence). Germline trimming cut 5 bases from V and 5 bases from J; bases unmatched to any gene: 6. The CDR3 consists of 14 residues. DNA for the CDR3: TGTGCCAGCAGCCGACTAGCGGCTCAGGAGACCCAGTACTTC. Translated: CASSRLAAQETQYF.

Here the CDR3 reads CASSLTINTGELFF. The CDR3 region has the DNA TGTGCCAGCAGTTTAACCATAAACACCGGGGAGCTGTTTTTT. The rearrangement joins TRBV28 to TRBJ2-2; D uncertain. The CDR3 sequence is 14 residues long. Trimming stripped 2 bases from V and 2 bases from J, with 6 bases between. Germline CDR1 and CDR2: MDHEN and SYDVKM.

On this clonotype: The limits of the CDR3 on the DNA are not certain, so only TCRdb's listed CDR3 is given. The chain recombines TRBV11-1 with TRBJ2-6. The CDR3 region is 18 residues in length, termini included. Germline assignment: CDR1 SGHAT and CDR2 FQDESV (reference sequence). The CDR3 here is CASSFFGSRASGANVLTF.

This CDR3 is CATSVRGQRNEQFF. As DNA, the CDR3 is TGTGCCACCAGTGTTAGGGGCCAAAGGAATGAGCAGTTCTTC. The rearrangement links TRBV24-1 to TRBJ2-1; D is perhaps TRBD1 (5 bases). Germline CDR1 reads KGHDR; CDR2 reads SFDVKD. V dropped 5 bases and J dropped 7 bases, with 14 bases sitting between them. The CDR3 has 14 residues.

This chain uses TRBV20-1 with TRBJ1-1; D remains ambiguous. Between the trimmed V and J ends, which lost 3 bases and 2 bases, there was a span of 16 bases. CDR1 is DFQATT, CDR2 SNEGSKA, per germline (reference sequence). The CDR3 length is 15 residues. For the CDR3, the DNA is TGCAGTGCTAGCAACCCACTTCGGACCAACACTGAAGCTTTCTTT. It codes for CSASNPLRTNTEAFF.

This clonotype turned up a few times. CDR3 bases: TGCGCCAGCAGCTTGGCCGGGACTAGCGGTCCTAGCACAGATACGCAGTATTTT. Translated: CASSLAGTSGPSTDTQYF. The chain uses TRBV5-1 and TRBJ2-3; 11 positions agree with TRBD2. The germline V gene encodes CDR1 SGHRS and CDR2 YFSETQ. V lost 0 bases, J lost 0 bases, and 6 bases stayed unmatched. The CDR3 loop spans 18 amino acids.

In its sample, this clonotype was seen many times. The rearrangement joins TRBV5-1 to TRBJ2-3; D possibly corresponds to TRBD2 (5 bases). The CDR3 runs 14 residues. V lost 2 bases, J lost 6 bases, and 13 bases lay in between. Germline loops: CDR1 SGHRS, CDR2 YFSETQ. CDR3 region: CASSFTTSRDTQYF. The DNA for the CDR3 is TGCGCCAGCAGCTTCACCACTAGTCGGGATACGCAGTATTTT.

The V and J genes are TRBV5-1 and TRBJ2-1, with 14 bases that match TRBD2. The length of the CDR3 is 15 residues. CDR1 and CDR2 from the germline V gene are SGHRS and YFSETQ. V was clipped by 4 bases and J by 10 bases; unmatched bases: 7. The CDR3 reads CASSGGLAGEGEQFF. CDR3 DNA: TGCGCCAGCAGCGGGGGACTAGCGGGAGAGGGAGAGCAGTTCTTC.

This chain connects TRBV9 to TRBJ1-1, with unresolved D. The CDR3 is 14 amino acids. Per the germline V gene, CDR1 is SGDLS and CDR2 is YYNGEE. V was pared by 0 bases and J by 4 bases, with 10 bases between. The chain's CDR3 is CASSVAGFGTEAFF. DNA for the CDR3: TGTGCCAGCAGCGTAGCGGGGTTTGGCACTGAAGCTTTCTTT.

CDR3 region: CASSESLVGGIGGYTF. Here the CDR3 DNA reads TGTGCCAGCAGCGAATCATTGGTCGGGGGGATCGGTGGCTACACCTTC. The chain joins TRBV9 to TRBJ1-2; the D gene is possibly TRBD1 (5 bases). Germline-derived CDR1 and CDR2 are SGDLS and YYNGEE. CDR3 size: 16 residues. V lost 3 bases to trimming and J lost 7 bases, with 22 bases between them.

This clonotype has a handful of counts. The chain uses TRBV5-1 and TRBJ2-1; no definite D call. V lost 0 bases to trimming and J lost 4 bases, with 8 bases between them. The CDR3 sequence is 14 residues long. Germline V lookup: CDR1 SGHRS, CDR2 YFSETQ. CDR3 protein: CASSLEPGYNEQFF. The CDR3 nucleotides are TGCGCCAGCAGCTTGGAGCCAGGTTACAATGAGCAGTTCTTC.

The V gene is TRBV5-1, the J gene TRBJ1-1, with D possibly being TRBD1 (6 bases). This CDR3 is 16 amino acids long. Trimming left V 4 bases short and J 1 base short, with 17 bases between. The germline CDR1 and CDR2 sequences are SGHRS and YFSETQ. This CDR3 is CASSPPPPGANTEAFF. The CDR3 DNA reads TGCGCCAGCAGCCCCCCTCCCCCGGGGGCGAACACTGAAGCTTTCTTT.

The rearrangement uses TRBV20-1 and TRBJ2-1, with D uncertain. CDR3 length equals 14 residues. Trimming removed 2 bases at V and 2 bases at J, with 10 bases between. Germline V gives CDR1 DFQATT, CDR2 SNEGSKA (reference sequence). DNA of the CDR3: TGCAGTGCTAGATTCCCTTATACCTACAATGAGCAGTTCTTC. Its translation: CSARFPYTYNEQFF.

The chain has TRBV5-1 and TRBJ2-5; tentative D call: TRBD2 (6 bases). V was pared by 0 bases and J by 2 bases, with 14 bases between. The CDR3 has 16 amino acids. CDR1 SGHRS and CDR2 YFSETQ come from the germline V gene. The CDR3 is CASSLGGGILQETQYF. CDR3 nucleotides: TGCGCCAGCAGCTTGGGTGGGGGGATCCTTCAAGAGACCCAGTACTTC.

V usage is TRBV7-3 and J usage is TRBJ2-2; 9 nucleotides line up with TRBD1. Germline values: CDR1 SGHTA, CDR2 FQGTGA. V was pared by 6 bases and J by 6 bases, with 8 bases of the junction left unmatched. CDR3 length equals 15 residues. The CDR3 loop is CASSPGTGLPGELFF. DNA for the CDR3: TGTGCCAGCAGTCCGGGGACAGGGCTGCCCGGGGAGCTGTTTTTT.

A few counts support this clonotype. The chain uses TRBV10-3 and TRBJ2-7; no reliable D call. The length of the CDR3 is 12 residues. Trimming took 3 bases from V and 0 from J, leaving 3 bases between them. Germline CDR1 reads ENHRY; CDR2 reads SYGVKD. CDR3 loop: CAISDGSYEQYF. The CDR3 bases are TGTGCCATCAGTGACGGCTCCTACGAGCAGTACTTC.

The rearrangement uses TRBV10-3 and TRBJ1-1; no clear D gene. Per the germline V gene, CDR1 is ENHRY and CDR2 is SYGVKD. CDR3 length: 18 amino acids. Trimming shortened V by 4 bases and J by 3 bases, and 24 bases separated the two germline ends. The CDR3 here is CAISGKGIRGTPDTEAFF. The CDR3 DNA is TGTGCCATCAGTGGGAAAGGGATCCGGGGAACCCCTGACACTGAAGCTTTCTTT.

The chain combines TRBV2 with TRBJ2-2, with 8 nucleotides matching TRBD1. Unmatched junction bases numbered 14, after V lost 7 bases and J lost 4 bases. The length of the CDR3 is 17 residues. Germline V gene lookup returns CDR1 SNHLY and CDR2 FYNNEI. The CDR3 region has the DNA TGTGCCAGCAATGGTATCGACAGGGGATTGGGCACCGGGGAGCTGTTTTTT. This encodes CASNGIDRGLGTGELFF.

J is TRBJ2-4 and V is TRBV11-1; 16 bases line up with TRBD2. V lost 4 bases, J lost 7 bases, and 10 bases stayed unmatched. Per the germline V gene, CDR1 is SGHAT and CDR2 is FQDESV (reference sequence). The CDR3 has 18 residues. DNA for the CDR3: TGTGCCAGCAGCTCACCGGGACTAGCGGGGGGGCCAATGAACATTCAGTACTTC. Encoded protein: CASSSPGLAGGPMNIQYF.

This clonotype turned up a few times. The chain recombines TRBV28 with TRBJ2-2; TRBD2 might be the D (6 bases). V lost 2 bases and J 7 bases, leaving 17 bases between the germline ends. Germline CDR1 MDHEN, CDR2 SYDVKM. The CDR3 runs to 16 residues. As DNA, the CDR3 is TGTGCCAGCAGTTTAGGAGGGAGTTTAACGGACGGGGAGCTGTTTTTT. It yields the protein CASSLGGSLTDGELFF.

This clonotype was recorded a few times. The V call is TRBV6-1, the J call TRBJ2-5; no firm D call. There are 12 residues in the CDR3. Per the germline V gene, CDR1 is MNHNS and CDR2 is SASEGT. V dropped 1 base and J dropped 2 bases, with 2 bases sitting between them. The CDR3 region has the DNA TGTGCCAGCAGTGAAGAACAAGAGACCCAGTACTTC. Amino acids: CASSEEQETQYF.

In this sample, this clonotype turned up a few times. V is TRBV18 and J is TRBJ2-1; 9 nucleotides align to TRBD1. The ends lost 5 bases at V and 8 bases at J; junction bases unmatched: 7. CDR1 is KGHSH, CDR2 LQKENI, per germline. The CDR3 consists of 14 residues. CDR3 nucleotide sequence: TGTGCCAGCTCATCCGGGACAGGGAAAGATGAGCAGTTCTTC. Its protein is CASSSGTGKDEQFF.

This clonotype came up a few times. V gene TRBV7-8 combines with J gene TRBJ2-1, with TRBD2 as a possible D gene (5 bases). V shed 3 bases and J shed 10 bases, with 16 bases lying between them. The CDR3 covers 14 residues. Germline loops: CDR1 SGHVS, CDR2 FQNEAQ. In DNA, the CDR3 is TGTGCCAGCAGCTTGGGAGCGGCTATGAGGGAGCAGTTCTTC. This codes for CASSLGAAMREQFF.

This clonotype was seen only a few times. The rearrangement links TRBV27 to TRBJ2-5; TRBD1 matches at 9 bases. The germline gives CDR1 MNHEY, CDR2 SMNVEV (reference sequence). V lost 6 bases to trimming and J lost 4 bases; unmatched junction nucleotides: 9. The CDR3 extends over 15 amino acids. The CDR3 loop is CASRQQGAFGETQYF. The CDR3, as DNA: TGTGCCAGCAGGCAACAGGGGGCGTTTGGAGAGACCCAGTACTTC.

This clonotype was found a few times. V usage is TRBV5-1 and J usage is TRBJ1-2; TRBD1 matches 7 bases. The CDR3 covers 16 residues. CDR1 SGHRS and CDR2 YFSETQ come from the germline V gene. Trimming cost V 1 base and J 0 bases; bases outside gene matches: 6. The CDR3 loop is CASSLTGEGANYGYTF. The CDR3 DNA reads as TGCGCCAGCAGCTTGACAGGGGAAGGGGCTAACTATGGCTACACCTTC.

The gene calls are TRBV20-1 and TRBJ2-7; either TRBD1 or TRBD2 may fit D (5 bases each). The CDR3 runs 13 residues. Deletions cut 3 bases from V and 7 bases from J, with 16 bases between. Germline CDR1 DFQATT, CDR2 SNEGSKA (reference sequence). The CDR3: CSASPGPDAEQYF. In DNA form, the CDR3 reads TGCAGTGCTAGCCCGGGACCCGATGCGGAGCAGTACTTC.

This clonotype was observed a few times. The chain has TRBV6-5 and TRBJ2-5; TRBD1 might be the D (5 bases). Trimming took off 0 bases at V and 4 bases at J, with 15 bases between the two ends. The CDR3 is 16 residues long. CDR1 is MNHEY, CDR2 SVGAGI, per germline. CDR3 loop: CASSYSRTQLRETQYF. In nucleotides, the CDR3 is TGTGCCAGCAGTTACTCTCGGACACAATTACGAGAGACCCAGTACTTC.

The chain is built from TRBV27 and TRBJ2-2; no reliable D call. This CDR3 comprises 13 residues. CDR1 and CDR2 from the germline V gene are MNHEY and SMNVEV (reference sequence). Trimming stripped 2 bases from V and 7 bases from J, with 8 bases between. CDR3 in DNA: TGTGCCAGCAGTTTACGCAGATACGGGGAGCTGTTTTTT. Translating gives CASSLRRYGELFF.

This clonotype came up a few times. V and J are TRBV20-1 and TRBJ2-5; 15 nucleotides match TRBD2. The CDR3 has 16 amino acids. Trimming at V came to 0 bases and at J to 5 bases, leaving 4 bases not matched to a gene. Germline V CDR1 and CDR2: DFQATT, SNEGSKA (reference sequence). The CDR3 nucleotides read TGCAGTGCTAGAGAGGGGACTAGCGGGGGGAGGGAGACCCAGTACTTC. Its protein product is CSAREGTSGGRETQYF.

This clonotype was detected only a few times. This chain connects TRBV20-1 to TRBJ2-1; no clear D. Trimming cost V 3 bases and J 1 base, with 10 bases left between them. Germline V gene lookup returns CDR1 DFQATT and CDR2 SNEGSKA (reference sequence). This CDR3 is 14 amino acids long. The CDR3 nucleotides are TGCAGTGCTAGTACGAAGAGGTCCTACAATGAGCAGTTCTTC. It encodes CSASTKRSYNEQFF.